This T cell receptor (beta chain) derives from a study of control samples from healthy donors and cancer patients. Germline CDR1 is LNHDA and CDR2 is SQIVND (reference sequence). This CDR3 has 14 residues. V lost 7 bases, J lost 3 bases, and 15 bases lay in between. The method was immunoSEQ multiplex PCR; TCRdb's version includes in-frame clones alone and lacks a portion of them. The repertoire holds some 120,000 clones, with around 91% as singletons. This chain joins TRBV19 and TRBJ1-2; D is undetermined. The sequencing sample was made of PBMCs. This receptor was taken from a woman aged 45-65 years with colorectal cancer. The CDR3 nucleotides are TGTGCCAGTATTCCGGACGGGGAATACTATGGCTACACCTTC. This sequence encodes CASIPDGEYYGYTF.